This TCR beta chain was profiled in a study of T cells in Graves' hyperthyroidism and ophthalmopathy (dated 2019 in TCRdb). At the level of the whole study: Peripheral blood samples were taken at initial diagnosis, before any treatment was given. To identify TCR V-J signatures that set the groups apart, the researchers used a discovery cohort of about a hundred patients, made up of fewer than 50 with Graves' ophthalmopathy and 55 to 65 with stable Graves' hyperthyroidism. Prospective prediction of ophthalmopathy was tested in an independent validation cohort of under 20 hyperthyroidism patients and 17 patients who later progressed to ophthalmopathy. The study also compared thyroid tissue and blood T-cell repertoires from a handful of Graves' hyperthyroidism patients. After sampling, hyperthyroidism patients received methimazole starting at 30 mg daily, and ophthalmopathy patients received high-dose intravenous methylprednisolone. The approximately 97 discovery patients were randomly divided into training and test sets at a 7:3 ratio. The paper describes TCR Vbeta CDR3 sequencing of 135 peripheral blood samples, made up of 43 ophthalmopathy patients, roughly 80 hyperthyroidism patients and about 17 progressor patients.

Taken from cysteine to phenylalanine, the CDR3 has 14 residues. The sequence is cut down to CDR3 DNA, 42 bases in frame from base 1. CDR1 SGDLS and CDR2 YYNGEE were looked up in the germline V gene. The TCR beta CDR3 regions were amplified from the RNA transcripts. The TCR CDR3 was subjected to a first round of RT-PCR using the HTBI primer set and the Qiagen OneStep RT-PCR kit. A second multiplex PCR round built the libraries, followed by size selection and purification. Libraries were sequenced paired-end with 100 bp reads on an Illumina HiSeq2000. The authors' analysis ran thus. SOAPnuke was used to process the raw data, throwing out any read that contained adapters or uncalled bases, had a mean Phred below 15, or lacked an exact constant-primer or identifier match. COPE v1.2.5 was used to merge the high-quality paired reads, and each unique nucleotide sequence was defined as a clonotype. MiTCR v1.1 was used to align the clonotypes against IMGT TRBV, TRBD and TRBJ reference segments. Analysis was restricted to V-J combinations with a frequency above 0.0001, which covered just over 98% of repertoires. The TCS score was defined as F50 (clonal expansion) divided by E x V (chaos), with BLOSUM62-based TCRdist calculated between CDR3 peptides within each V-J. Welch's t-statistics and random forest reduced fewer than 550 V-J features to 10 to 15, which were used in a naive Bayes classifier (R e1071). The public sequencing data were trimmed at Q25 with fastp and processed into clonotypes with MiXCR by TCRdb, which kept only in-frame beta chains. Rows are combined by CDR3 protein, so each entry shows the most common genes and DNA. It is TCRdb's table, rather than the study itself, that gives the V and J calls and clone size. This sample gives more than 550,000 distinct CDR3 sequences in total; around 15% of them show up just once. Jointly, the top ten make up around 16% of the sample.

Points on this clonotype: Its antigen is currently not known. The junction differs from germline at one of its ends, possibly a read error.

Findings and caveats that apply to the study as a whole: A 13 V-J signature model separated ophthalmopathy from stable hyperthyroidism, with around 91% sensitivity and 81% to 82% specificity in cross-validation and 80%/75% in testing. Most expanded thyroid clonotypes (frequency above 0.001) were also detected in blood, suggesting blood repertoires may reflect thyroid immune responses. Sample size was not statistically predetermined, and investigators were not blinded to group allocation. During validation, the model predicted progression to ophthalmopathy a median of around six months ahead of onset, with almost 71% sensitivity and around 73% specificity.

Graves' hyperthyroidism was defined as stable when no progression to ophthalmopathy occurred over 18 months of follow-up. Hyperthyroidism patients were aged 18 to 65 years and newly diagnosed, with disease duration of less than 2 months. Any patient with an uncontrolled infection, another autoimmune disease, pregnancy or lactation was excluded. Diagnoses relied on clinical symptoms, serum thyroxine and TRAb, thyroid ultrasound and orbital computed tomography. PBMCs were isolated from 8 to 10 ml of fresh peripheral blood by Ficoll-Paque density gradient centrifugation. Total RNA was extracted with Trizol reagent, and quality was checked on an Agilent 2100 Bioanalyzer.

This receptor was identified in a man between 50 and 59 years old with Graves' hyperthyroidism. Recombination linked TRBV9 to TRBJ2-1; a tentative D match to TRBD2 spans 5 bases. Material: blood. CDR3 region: CASSGKTSVNKQFF. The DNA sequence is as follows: TGTGCCAGCAGCGGTAAAACTAGTGTCAATAAGCAGTTCTTC.